Each of the 29 T cell receptor beta chains below was sequenced from the same sample in a study of T-cell reconstitution after alpha-beta-depleted transplantation in children. It was with unique molecular identifiers that the TCRbeta library was prepared. TCRdb redid the calling of the PCR reads with MiXCR, one entry per CDR3 protein. The sample shows hundreds of thousands of distinct CDR3 sequences, 10% to 13% of them seen only once. Here the sequenced sample was PBMCs, taken before TCRalphabeta/CD19-depleted stem cell transplant. The origin of the receptors is a child aged 2-9 years with inherited bone marrow failure, due to receive a stem cell transplant.

This clonotype has ten or more counts. The chain combines TRBV12-5 with TRBJ2-1, with 10 bases matching TRBD2. CDR3 size: 15 residues. V lost 6 bases to trimming and J lost 5 bases; unmatched junction nucleotides: 7. In germline, CDR1 is LGHNT, CDR2 FRNRAP. CDR3 sequence reads: CASGLASGRNNEQFF. DNA of the CDR3: TGTGCTAGTGGATTAGCTAGCGGGAGAAACAATGAGCAGTTCTTC.

This clonotype was seen ten or more times. The rearrangement uses TRBV27 and TRBJ1-5; D uncertain. The CDR3 is 14 residues long. Looked up from germline, CDR1 is MNHEY and CDR2 is SMNVEV (reference sequence). Between the trimmed V and J ends, which lost 3 bases and 4 bases, there was a span of 10 bases. CDR3 loop: CASSFNAVNQPQHF. In DNA, the CDR3 is TGTGCCAGCAGTTTTAATGCTGTAAATCAGCCCCAGCATTTT.

As regards this clonotype: A much larger clone lies one base from this, so it may be a read error. V gene TRBV9 combines with J gene TRBJ2-5, with TRBD1 as a possible D gene (6 bases). V was pared by 2 bases and J by 5 bases, with 13 bases between. The CDR3 spans 14 residues. In germline, CDR1 is SGDLS, CDR2 YYNGEE. CDR3 DNA sequence: TGTGCCAGCAGCGTGGGGTCAGGGGTTGAGACCCAGTACTTC. Protein sequence: CASSVGSGVETQYF.

This clonotype was recorded at least ten times. The chain has TRBV25-1 and TRBJ2-5; 7 bases align to TRBD2. The CDR3 covers 15 residues. The germline V gene has CDR1 MGHDK and CDR2 SYGVNS. Losses at the gene ends were 1 base for V and 5 bases for J; bases not matched to a gene: 7. Written as DNA, the CDR3 is TGTGCCAGCAGTGAATTTGCGGGAGTCGGTGAGACCCAGTACTTC. This encodes CASSEFAGVGETQYF. The whole variable domain, filled in from reference TRBV25-1 and TRBJ2-5, reads EADIYQTPRYLVIGTGKKITLECSQTMGHDKMYWYQQDPGMELHLIHYSYGVNSTEKGDLSSESTVSRIRTEHFPLTLESARPSHTSQYLCASSEFAGVGETQYFGPGTRLLVL.

This clonotype was seen ten or more times. The chain is built from TRBV5-6 and TRBJ1-2; D might be TRBD1 (6 bases). This CDR3 is built from 13 residues. CDR1 is SGHDT and CDR2 is YYEEEE in the germline V gene. The V and J ends lost 5 bases and 4 bases respectively, with 12 bases between them. The CDR3 protein is CASSSDRPYGYTF. In nucleotides, the CDR3 is TGTGCCAGCAGTTCAGACAGGCCCTATGGCTACACCTTC.

This clonotype was counted ten times or more. The rearrangement links TRBV12-3 or TRBV12-4 to TRBJ2-3; TRBD2 agrees at 9 bases. The V segment lost 2 bases and the J segment 9 bases; nucleotides outside the gene matches: 3. The CDR3 runs to 13 residues. The CDR3: CASSLPAGGTQYF. The DNA for the CDR3 is TGTGCCAGCAGTTTACCCGCGGGAGGGACGCAGTATTTT.

This clonotype was counted many times. The chain links TRBV6-1 to TRBJ1-2; a possible D gene is TRBD1 (5 bases). Germline CDR1 reads MNHNS; CDR2 reads SASEGT. This CDR3 spans 11 amino acids. V gave up 7 bases and J gave up 8 bases, with 11 bases separating them. CDR3 region: CASNQGRGYTF. The CDR3 DNA follows: TGTGCCAGCAATCAGGGAAGGGGCTACACCTTC.

This chain joins TRBV12-3 or TRBV12-4 and TRBJ2-7; D unclear. Trimming removed 5 bases from V and 0 bases from J, with 8 bases in between. The CDR3 loop spans 13 amino acids. This CDR3 is CASSTTDSYEQYF. DNA for the CDR3: TGTGCCAGCAGTACCACAGACTCCTACGAGCAGTACTTC.

This clonotype was counted only a few times. The gene calls are TRBV15 and TRBJ2-3; the match to TRBD1 covers 7 bases. The V gene end was trimmed by 5 bases and the J gene end by 9 bases; junction bases not matched to a gene: 17. The CDR3 runs 16 residues. Looked up from germline, CDR1 is LNHNV and CDR2 is YYDKDF (reference sequence). This CDR3 reads CATSPSVGTALFTQYF. The CDR3, as DNA: TGTGCCACCAGCCCCTCTGTAGGGACAGCCCTTTTCACGCAGTATTTT. The full variable domain, completed using reference TRBV15 and TRBJ2-3, is DAMVIQNPRYQVTQFGKPVTLSCSQTLNHNVMYWYQQKSSQAPKLLFHYYDKDFNNEADTPDNFQSRRPNTSFCFLDIRSPGLGDTAMYLCATSPSVGTALFTQYFGPGTRLTVL.

This clonotype was seen at least ten times. This sequence joins TRBV20-1 and TRBJ1-6; D uncertain. V was clipped by 2 bases and J by 7 bases, with 15 bases between them. CDR1 DFQATT and CDR2 SNEGSKA come from the germline V gene (reference sequence). The CDR3 covers 15 residues. The CDR3 loop reads CSARPSTGVNSPLHF. For the CDR3, the DNA is TGCAGTGCTAGACCTTCCACGGGAGTGAATTCACCCCTCCACTTT.

A word on this clonotype: This may be a read error, as it is one base from a much larger clone. The chain couples TRBV12-3 or TRBV12-4 to TRBJ2-7, with D possibly TRBD2 on 5 matching bases. The ends were cut back, 3 bases at V and 7 bases at J, with 16 bases in the middle. CDR3 length: 14 residues. The CDR3 region is CASSLLPTDWEQYF. DNA for the CDR3: TGTGCCAGCAGTTTGCTCCCCACGGACTGGGAGCAGTACTTC.

The chain carries TRBV4-2 and TRBJ2-7; 10 nucleotides align to TRBD2. Unmatched junction bases numbered 11, after V lost 0 bases and J lost 3 bases. The CDR3 runs to 18 residues. Germline lookup yields CDR1 LGHNA and CDR2 YNFKEQ. The CDR3 coding sequence is TGTGCCAGCAGCCAAGAATCGGGGACTAGCGAGGGACTCTACGAGCAGTACTTC. Translating it yields CASSQESGTSEGLYEQYF.

This clonotype was seen repeatedly, ten times or more. This rearrangement joins TRBV9 to TRBJ2-1, with TRBD2 identical over 11 bases. Looked up from germline, CDR1 is SGDLS and CDR2 is YYNGEE. There are 19 residues in the CDR3. With V trimmed by 0 bases and J by 9 bases, 17 bases remained unmatched. This CDR3 is CASSVEGGWILAGGLEQFF. In nucleotides, the CDR3 is TGTGCCAGCAGCGTAGAGGGGGGTTGGATTCTAGCGGGAGGCCTTGAGCAGTTCTTC. The full variable domain, completed using reference TRBV9 and TRBJ2-1, is DSGVTQTPKHLITATGQRVTLRCSPRSGDLSVYWYQQSLDQGLQFLIQYYNGEERAKGNILERFSAQQFPDLHSELNLSSLELGDSALYFCASSVEGGWILAGGLEQFFGPGTRLTVL.

This clonotype was recorded many times. The V and J genes are TRBV20-1 and TRBJ2-5, with D uncertain. Looked up from germline, CDR1 is DFQATT and CDR2 is SNEGSKA (reference sequence). The CDR3 is made up of 13 amino acids. The V and J ends lost 1 base and 1 base respectively, with 7 bases between them. The CDR3 spells CSARGTAQETQYF. CDR3 nucleotide sequence: TGCAGTGCTAGAGGGACCGCCCAAGAGACCCAGTACTTC.

This clonotype appeared many times. This rearrangement joins TRBV12-3 or TRBV12-4 to TRBJ2-3; perhaps TRBD2 as D (6 bases). Trimming stripped 3 bases from V and 4 bases from J, with 14 bases between. The CDR3 spans 15 residues. This chain's CDR3 is CASSFGGWGADTQYF. The CDR3 DNA reads TGTGCCAGCAGTTTTGGGGGTTGGGGGGCAGATACGCAGTATTTT.

This clonotype showed up many times. CDR3 DNA: TGCAGTGCTAGGGTCGACACCTTCAACTATGGCTACACCTTC. This translates into CSARVDTFNYGYTF. J is TRBJ1-2 and V is TRBV20-1; the D is unclear. The germline CDR1 and CDR2 sequences are DFQATT and SNEGSKA (reference sequence). Trimming stripped 3 bases from V and 2 bases from J, with 13 bases between. The CDR3 runs to 14 residues.

This clonotype showed up many times. The V gene is TRBV2, the J gene TRBJ1-6, with a tentative D call TRBD1 (6 bases). CDR3 size: 14 residues. Germline CDR1 SNHLY, CDR2 FYNNEI. Trimming pared 8 bases from V and 0 bases from J, leaving 8 bases between. In nucleotides, the CDR3 is TGTGCCAGCGGGGGCACCTCCTATAATTCACCCCTCCACTTT. Encoded protein: CASGGTSYNSPLHF.

The V call is TRBV12-3 or TRBV12-4, the J call TRBJ2-1; possibly TRBD1 or TRBD2 for D (5 bases each). V was clipped by 7 bases and J by 5 bases, with 15 bases between them. This CDR3 is built from 14 residues. Here the CDR3 DNA reads TGTGCCAGCACCGGGGCAGTCTTGAACAATGAGCAGTTCTTC. This gives the protein CASTGAVLNNEQFF.

In this sample, this clonotype turned up many times. This rearrangement joins TRBV2 to TRBJ2-1; D gene uncertain. V lost 7 bases to trimming and J lost 0 bases, with 7 bases between them. CDR1 and CDR2 from the germline V gene are SNHLY and FYNNEI. CDR3 length: 13 residues. The CDR3 spells CASMDSSYNEQFF. In DNA form, the CDR3 reads TGTGCCAGCATGGATAGCTCCTACAATGAGCAGTTCTTC.

This clonotype showed up many times. This sequence joins TRBV29-1 and TRBJ1-1; no reliable D call. The CDR3 covers 13 residues. Germline CDR1 SQVTM, CDR2 ANQGSEA. V shed 4 bases and J shed 1 base, with 10 bases lying between them. The CDR3 DNA follows: TGCAGCGTTGGAGGACTTCAGAACACTGAAGCTTTCTTT. Protein sequence: CSVGGLQNTEAFF.

This clonotype appeared many times. The chain joins TRBV12-3 or TRBV12-4 to TRBJ2-1; D perhaps matches TRBD1 (5 bases). V shed 7 bases and J shed 10 bases, with 11 bases lying between them. There are 11 residues in the CDR3. CDR3 in amino acids: CASMGHGEQFF. Here the CDR3 DNA reads TGTGCCAGCATGGGGCACGGAGAGCAGTTCTTC.

In this sample, this clonotype turned up many times. V and J are TRBV3-1 and TRBJ2-1, with 8 bases matching TRBD2. The germline gives CDR1 LGHDT, CDR2 YNNKEL (reference sequence). The CDR3 spans 18 residues. The V gene end was trimmed by 3 bases and the J gene end by 3 bases; junction bases not matched to a gene: 13. The CDR3 region has the DNA TGTGCCAGCAGCCAGGGACTAGGGTCCCTACCGATCTACAATGAGCAGTTCTTC. Its protein product is CASSQGLGSLPIYNEQFF.

A word on this clonotype: At one boundary the junction diverges from the germline segment, which might be a read error. This chain connects TRBV19 to TRBJ2-5, with D possibly TRBD1 on 5 matching bases. This CDR3 has 14 residues. Germline V gene lookup returns CDR1 LNHDA and CDR2 SQIVND (reference sequence). CDR3 sequence (DNA): TGTGCCAGTCCGAAGCAGGGCACTCAAGGGACCCAGTACTTC. Translating it yields CASPKQGTQGTQYF.

This clonotype was counted a few times. V usage is TRBV7-6 and J usage is TRBJ2-1; 9 bases match TRBD2. The V gene's germline CDR1 is SGHVS and CDR2 FNYEAQ. V shed 0 bases, J shed 2 bases, and the junction held 8 bases outside the gene matches. This CDR3 contains 18 residues. DNA for the CDR3: TGTGCCAGCAGCTTAGCTGGGGGTGGCGGGAGGGCCTACAATGAGCAGTTCTTC. Translated, it gives CASSLAGGGGRAYNEQFF.

This clonotype was found many times. The chain employs TRBV5-1 and TRBJ1-2; 9 bases match TRBD1. Per germline, CDR1 SGHRS and CDR2 YFSETQ. The CDR3 runs 16 residues. V shed 0 bases and J 10 bases; nucleotides not matched to a gene: 13. CDR3 nucleotides: TGCGCCAGCAGCTTGGTCGGGGACAGGGCCCTCGGAGACTACACCTTC. Its translation: CASSLVGDRALGDYTF.

This clonotype was recorded at least ten times. The CDR3 DNA sequence: TGTGCCAGCAGGACGGCACCTACGTGGGAGCAGTACTTC. Residues: CASRTAPTWEQYF. V gene TRBV28 combines with J gene TRBJ2-7; no reliable D call. Trimming cost V 6 bases and J 7 bases, with 16 bases left between them. Germline CDR1 reads MDHEN; CDR2 reads SYDVKM. The CDR3 loop spans 13 amino acids.

The V call is TRBV2, the J call TRBJ1-1, with a weak D call TRBD1 (6 bases). Trimming shortened V by 5 bases and J by 5 bases, and 12 bases separated the two germline ends. Per germline, CDR1 SNHLY and CDR2 FYNNEI. The CDR3 is 13 amino acids. CDR3 nucleotide sequence: TGTGCCAGCAGTAACAGGGTTGGAACTGAAGCTTTCTTT. Translating gives CASSNRVGTEAFF.

The chain joins TRBV4-1 to TRBJ2-7; TRBD2 is a possible D gene (5 bases). The CDR3 runs 16 residues. The germline gives CDR1 MGHRA, CDR2 YSYEKL. V dropped 0 bases and J dropped 2 bases, with 14 bases sitting between them. The CDR3 DNA sequence: TGCGCCAGCAGCCAAGATAGCGAGACTGCAACCTACGAGCAGTACTTC. This encodes CASSQDSETATYEQYF.

The table lists this clonotype with many counts. The CDR3 spells CSARSPPGTAYEQYF. CDR3 coding DNA: TGCAGTGCTAGGAGCCCCCCCGGGACCGCCTACGAGCAGTACTTC. The rearrangement links TRBV20-1 to TRBJ2-7; D is possibly TRBD1 or TRBD2 (5 bases each). V gave up 3 bases and J gave up 2 bases, with 17 bases separating them. Looked up from germline, CDR1 is DFQATT and CDR2 is SNEGSKA (reference sequence). This CDR3 is 15 amino acids long.